This T cell receptor beta chain derives from a study of early T cells in non-severe SARS-CoV-2 infection. Looking at the study overall: Sequencing used unsorted whole-blood bulk RNA, so chains lack pairing. Study conclusions and caveats: Anti-spike CD8 responses were favored by VDJdb matching, which missed private and CD4 specificities.

As to this clonotype: As yet, its antigen is unknown.

Individual cDNA molecules received unique molecular identifiers during library preparation. TCRdb independently ran MiXCR on the 5' RACE reads; one entry per CDR3 protein. The sample contains roughly 70,000 distinct CDR3 sequences, about 12% of which appear only once. The germline V gene encodes CDR1 SQVTM and CDR2 ANQGSEA. V lost 5 bases and J lost 9, with 8 bases in between. The CDR3 spans 10 residues. Sequencing was done on a sample of whole blood. The chain is built from TRBV29-1 and TRBJ1-5, with D unclear. The clonotype originates from an adult who was a healthcare worker with PCR-confirmed SARS-CoV-2 infection or an uninfected control (not recorded which). Here the CDR3 DNA reads TGCAGCGTTTCAGCGAGGCCCCAGCATTTT. As protein: CSVSARPQHF.